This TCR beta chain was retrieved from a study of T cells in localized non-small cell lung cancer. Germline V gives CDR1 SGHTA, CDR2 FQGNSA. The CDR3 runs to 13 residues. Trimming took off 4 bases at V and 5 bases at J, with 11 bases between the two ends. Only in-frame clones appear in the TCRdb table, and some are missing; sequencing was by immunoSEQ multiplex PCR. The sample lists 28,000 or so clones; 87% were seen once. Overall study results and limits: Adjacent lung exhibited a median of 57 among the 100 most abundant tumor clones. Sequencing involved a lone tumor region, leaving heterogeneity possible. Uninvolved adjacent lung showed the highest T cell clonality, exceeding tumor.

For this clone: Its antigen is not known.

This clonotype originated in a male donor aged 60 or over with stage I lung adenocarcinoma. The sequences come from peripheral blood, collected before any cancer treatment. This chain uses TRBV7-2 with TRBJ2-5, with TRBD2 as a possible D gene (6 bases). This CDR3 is CASSYSRGETQYF. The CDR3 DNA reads TGTGCCAGCAGCTACTCACGGGGGGAGACCCAGTACTTC.